The subject of this entry is one T cell receptor beta chain. Its target is not known. The data were obtained in a study of cytomegalovirus exposure and HLA in healthy donors. Study-wide findings and caveats: In a later analysis, 16,951 TCR beta sequences were associated with HLA alleles at 0.05 false discovery rate. Rates of TCR association differed by HLA locus in a later analysis, with DRB1 highest and HLA-C lowest.

The CDR3 covers 12 residues. The germline V gene encodes CDR1 MDHEN and CDR2 SYDVKM. Trimming stripped 6 bases from V and 0 bases from J, with 4 bases between. PCR used 60 Vbeta primers and 13 Jbeta primers. The data were produced by immunoSEQ multiplex PCR, yet TCRdb's version contains in-frame clones alone and is incomplete. The sample lists roughly 120,000 clones; about 81% were seen once. Donors had nominal health at sampling but likely had unrecorded immune exposures. The clonotype was recovered from a woman aged 30 to 39 in good health and CMV-seronegative. Sequenced input: PBMCs. The J gene is TRBJ2-3, the V gene TRBV28, with no clear D. CDR3 nucleotide sequence: TGTGCCAGCAGCCAAAGCACAGATACGCAGTATTTT. Translation: CASSQSTDTQYF. The full variable domain, completed using reference TRBV28 and TRBJ2-3, is DVKVTQSSRYLVKRTGEKVFLECVQDMDHENMFWYRQDPGLGLRLIYFSYDVKMKEKGDIPEGYSVSREKKERFSLILESASTNQTSMYLCASSQSTDTQYFGPGTRLTVL.